This T cell receptor (beta chain) was recorded in a study of cytomegalovirus exposure and HLA in healthy donors. With 60 Vbeta and 13 Jbeta primers, the PCR was carried out. Clones were read by immunoSEQ multiplex PCR, and TCRdb kept only the in-frame ones, dropping some. The sample table sets out approximately 37,000 clones. This TCR came from a human donor in good health. The sequenced material came from PBMCs.

The CDR3 loop reads CASSMTKGNQPQHF. The CDR3 DNA follows: TGTGCCAGTAGTATGACTAAAGGCAATCAGCCCCAGCATTTT. V gene TRBV19 combines with J gene TRBJ1-5; D remains unclear. V was trimmed by 3 bases and J by 2 bases, leaving 8 bases between them. There are 14 residues in the CDR3. The germline V gene encodes CDR1 LNHDA and CDR2 SQIVND (reference sequence).